This T cell receptor (beta chain) was captured in a study of shared clonotypes between healthy human individuals. Background on the study: Three plates were used per donor for CD4 naive, three for CD4 memory, two for CD8 naive and one for CD8 memory. Whole-study findings and limits: When compared with the clonotypes that were shared by all four sorted-subset donors, the non-shared clonotypes turned out to have lower generation probabilities. The genetic and exposure-history diversity represented was limited by few donors.

The CDR3 loop spans 15 amino acids. Trimming cost V 5 bases and J 5 bases; bases outside gene matches: 6. The germline gives CDR1 SGHNT, CDR2 YENEEA. Only a few counts were recorded for this clone. The antigen remains undetermined. The assay was carried out at the deep level. Produced via immunoSEQ multiplex PCR; TCRdb's table is partial and in-frame only. The sample carries 550,000 to 850,000 clones, approximately 79% recorded once. The chain links TRBV11-3 to TRBJ2-7; 13 bases fit TRBD2. Sequencing was done on a sample of memory CD4+ T cells sorted from blood. Specified subset: CD45RA-negative fraction. This clonotype was obtained from a young woman in good health. As DNA, the CDR3 is TGTGCCAGCAGCACCGAGGGACTAGCGGGAAACGAGCAGTACTTC. This codes for CASSTEGLAGNEQYF.